The 32 T cell receptor gamma chains in this list originate from one sample, sequenced in a study of gamma delta lymphoproliferative disorders and STAT genes. The receptor sequences were amplified from genomic DNA of peripheral blood mononuclear cells. TCRdb used CATT to re-call clones from the multiplex PCR reads. The sample has 1,500 to 2,000 gamma-chain clones, over 8.5% seen once. Sequencing input: blood. The receptors here all came from a human donor in good health.

The chain links TRGV2 to TRGJ1 or TRGJ2. No J gene is reported in TCRdb; it was inferred here by comparing the DNA with germline. J lost 8 bases, V lost 1 base, and 8 bases had no gene match. The CDR3 totals 13 residues. The germline V gene has CDR1 EGSNGY and CDR2 YDSYNSKV. The CDR3: CATWDGLLDKKLF. As DNA, the CDR3 is TGTGCCACCTGGGACGGCCTTCTAGATAAGAAACTCTTT.

Sample share makes this clone medium-sized. This rearrangement joins TRGV10 to TRGJ1 or TRGJ2. As TCRdb names no J gene, one was assigned here on the basis of a DNA match to germline. TRGV10 falls under the ORF class, with uncertain function. This CDR3 comprises 14 residues. The V segment lost 8 bases and the J segment 1 base; nucleotides outside the gene matches: 9. CDR3 residues: CAAWDTRNYYKKLF. Here the CDR3 DNA reads TGTGCTGCGTGGGATACCCGTAATTATTATAAGAAACTCTTT.

By share, this clone ranks as medium-sized. This chain uses TRGV4 with TRGJ1 or TRGJ2. Since TCRdb gives no J gene, matching the DNA to germline was used here to assign it. There are 14 residues in the CDR3. CDR1 EGSTGY and CDR2 YDSYTSSV come from the germline V gene. V was clipped by 0 bases and J by 6 bases; unmatched bases: 8. The CDR3 DNA follows: TGTGCCACCTGGGATGGGGCGATAAGTTATAAGAAACTCTTT. Translation gives CATWDGAISYKKLF.

This clone is labeled as medium-sized (0.01 to 0.1%). The rearrangement joins TRGV3 to TRGJ1 or TRGJ2. TCRdb gives no J gene; it was assigned here by matching the DNA to germline. The CDR3 runs 12 residues. CDR1 VTNTFY and CDR2 YDVSTARD come from the germline V gene (reference sequence). With 2 bases clipped from V and 9 bases from J, the junction kept 7 bases outside the gene matches. The CDR3 DNA reads as TGTGCCACCTGGGACAACTTGAGTAAGAAACTCTTT. Amino acid sequence: CATWDNLSKKLF.

By frequency in the sample, this clone is medium-sized. The chain links TRGV2 to TRGJ1 or TRGJ2. The J gene is absent in TCRdb and was assigned here via DNA matching to germline. Germline V lookup: CDR1 EGSNGY, CDR2 YDSYNSKV. V dropped 0 bases and J dropped 7; count of bases not matched to a gene: 6. The CDR3 totals 13 residues. The CDR3 reads CATWDGLAYKKLF. CDR3 sequence (DNA): TGTGCCACCTGGGACGGGCTGGCGTATAAGAAACTCTTT.

By share of the sample, this clone is medium-sized. The chain recombines TRGV4 with TRGJP2. TCRdb supplies no J gene; here it was assigned by aligning the nucleotide sequence to germline. This CDR3 has 14 amino acids. V gave up 1 base and J gave up 12 bases; unmatched junction bases: 11. Germline CDR1 is EGSTGY and CDR2 is YDSYTSSV. DNA of the CDR3: TGTGCCACCTGGGATGGAAGGAGTCGGCGGATCAAGACGTTT. Amino acid sequence: CATWDGRSRRIKTF.

This clone counts as medium-sized. This chain joins TRGV10 and TRGJP2. Here the J gene came from matching the DNA to germline, since TCRdb omits it. TRGV10 is noted as an ORF with a role that remains uncertain. J was trimmed by 4 bases and V by 8 bases; bases with no gene match: 26. The CDR3 consists of 20 residues. CDR3 amino acids: CAAWDYREGDRETSDWIKTF. The CDR3 DNA reads TGTGCTGCGTGGGATTATAGGGAGGGGGATCGGGAGACTAGTGATTGGATCAAGACGTTT.

In this sample, this clone is medium-sized (0.01 to 0.1%). The chain carries TRGV2 and TRGJ1 or TRGJ2. Germline matching of the DNA provided the J gene here, since TCRdb leaves it blank. The junction had 3 bases not matched to a gene; V was cut back by 2 bases and J by 8 bases. The CDR3 contains 11 residues. CDR1 and CDR2 from the germline V gene are EGSNGY and YDSYNSKV. As DNA, the CDR3 is TGTGCCACCTGGGACGAAAATAAGAAACTCTTT. Translation gives CATWDENKKLF.

This clone was detected many times. The rearrangement uses TRGV9 and TRGJP. Here the J gene was assigned by germline matching of the DNA, as TCRdb has none. Germline CDR1 is GITISATS and CDR2 is ISYDGTV (reference sequence). The CDR3 runs to 20 residues. J lost 4 bases, V lost 2 bases, and 14 bases had no gene match. CDR3 bases: TGTGCCTTGTGGGAGGCCCAACATAAAAAACAAGAGTTGGGCAAAAAAATCAAGGTATTT. It is translated as CALWEAQHKKQELGKKIKVF.

This clone ranks as medium-sized. CDR3 in amino acids: CATWDGYTGWFKIF. For the CDR3, the DNA is TGTGCCACCTGGGATGGGTACACTGGTTGGTTCAAGATATTT. The rearrangement uses TRGV2 and TRGJP1. TCRdb offers no J gene call, so here the DNA was matched to germline to obtain one. V was pared by 4 bases and J by 4 bases, with 6 bases of the junction left unmatched. Per germline, CDR1 EGSNGY and CDR2 YDSYNSKV. The CDR3 contains 14 residues.

This clone is judged medium-sized. The chain is built from TRGV8 and TRGJ1 or TRGJ2. TCRdb leaves out the J gene; it was filled in here by matching the DNA to germline. Losses at the gene ends were 1 base for V and 12 bases for J; bases not matched to a gene: 6. Per the germline V gene, CDR1 is VENAVY and CDR2 is YDSYNSRV. This CDR3 has 11 residues. The CDR3 is CATWDRFGKLF. DNA of the CDR3: TGTGCCACCTGGGATAGATTCGGGAAACTCTTT.

By its share, this clone is medium-sized. The chain has TRGV10 and TRGJ1 or TRGJ2. Here the J gene was assigned by germline matching of the DNA, as TCRdb has none. TRGV10 is an ORF, with its function uncertain. The CDR3 runs to 13 residues. J gave up 3 bases and V 12 bases, and 12 bases lay outside the gene matches. CDR3 coding DNA: TGTGCTGCCCGAAACCTGGGTTATTATAAGAAACTCTTT. Translation: CAARNLGYYKKLF.

This chain uses TRGV4 with TRGJP1. Here the J gene was assigned by germline matching of the DNA, as TCRdb has none. CDR3 size: 14 residues. The trim removed 5 bases at V and 8 bases at J, leaving 11 bases unmatched. Germline CDR1 reads EGSTGY; CDR2 reads YDSYTSSV. For the CDR3, the DNA is TGTGCCACCTGGGGAAGTTCCTTCGGTTGGTTCAAGATATTT. It codes for CATWGSSFGWFKIF.

This clone is judged medium-sized. The chain couples TRGV2 to TRGJ1 or TRGJ2. The J gene, left out of TCRdb, was set here by checking the DNA against germline. This CDR3 is built from 14 residues. Germline V lookup: CDR1 EGSNGY, CDR2 YDSYNSKV. J lost 3 bases, V lost 0 bases, and 5 bases had no gene match. This CDR3 is CATWDGLSYYKKLF. Here the CDR3 DNA reads TGTGCCACCTGGGACGGGCTGAGTTATTATAAGAAACTCTTT.

The chain links TRGV8 to TRGJ1 or TRGJ2. Trimming cost V 5 bases and J 9 bases; bases outside gene matches: 1. The CDR3 runs to 9 residues. In germline, CDR1 is VENAVY, CDR2 YDSYNSRV. The CDR3 DNA sequence: TGTGCCACCTGGGTTAAGAAACTCTTT. Protein product: CATWVKKLF.

This clone has more than one count but fewer than ten. The chain combines TRGV2 with TRGJP2. No J gene was available from TCRdb, and it was assigned here by a germline match of the DNA. Germline loops: CDR1 EGSNGY, CDR2 YDSYNSKV. CDR3 size: 10 residues. Trimming cost V 10 bases and J 6 bases; bases outside gene matches: 2. Here the CDR3 reads CATGDWIKTF. DNA of the CDR3: TGTGCCACGGGTGATTGGATCAAGACGTTT.

By frequency in the sample, this clone is medium-sized. The genes are TRGV10 and TRGJP1. The J gene was not available in TCRdb and was assigned here by matching the DNA to germline segments. TRGV10 is recorded as an ORF, its role being uncertain. V was clipped by 8 bases and J by 2 bases; unmatched bases: 9. There are 15 residues in the CDR3. The CDR3 region is CAAWDGLTTGWFKIF. In DNA form, the CDR3 reads TGTGCTGCGTGGGATGGGTTAACCACTGGTTGGTTCAAGATATTT.

Judged by abundance, this clone is medium-sized (0.01 to 0.1%). TCRdb has a much larger clone's protein, which differs at residue 7 from the translation of this DNA, likely because of a read error; what is shown is the protein translated from the DNA. V is TRGV4 and J is TRGJ1 or TRGJ2. Here the J gene came from matching the DNA to germline, since TCRdb omits it. CDR3 size: 13 residues. After removal of 0 bases from V and 3 bases from J, the junction contained 2 bases not matched to a gene. Germline V gene data show CDR1 as EGSTGY and CDR2 as YDSYTSSV. DNA for the CDR3: TGTGCCACCTGGGATGGGACTTATTATAAGAAACTCTTT. It codes for CATWDGTYYKKLF.

This clone was seen more than once but under ten times. The CDR3 bases are TGTGCCTGCTCGAATTATTATAAGAAACTCTTT. It specifies CACSNYYKKLF. This sequence joins TRGV11 and TRGJ1 or TRGJ2. The J gene was missing in TCRdb and was found by matching the end of the DNA to germline. TRGV11 is known as an ORF, though its function is uncertain. Losses at the gene ends were 11 bases for V and 0 bases for J; bases not matched to a gene: 1. This CDR3 is 11 amino acids long.

This clone is medium-sized within its sample. The gene calls are TRGV9 and TRGJ1 or TRGJ2. Here the J gene came from matching the DNA to germline, since TCRdb omits it. Trimming took 4 bases from V and 7 from J; bases not matched to a gene: 4. CDR1 GITISATS and CDR2 ISYDGTV come from the germline V gene (reference sequence). The CDR3 has 11 residues. The CDR3 here is CALWEWYKKLF. The CDR3 region has the DNA TGTGCCTTGTGGGAATGGTATAAGAAACTCTTT.

By its share, this clone is large (0.1 to 1%). No J gene was assigned, while the V gene was called as TRGV8. The CDR3 loop spans 13 amino acids. Germline V gene data show CDR1 as VENAVY and CDR2 as YDSYNSRV. This CDR3 is CATWDRTEFPELF. In DNA, the CDR3 is TGTGCCACCTGGGATAGGACCGAATTCCCCGAACTCTTT.

This clone is labeled as medium-sized. This sequence joins TRGV8 and TRGJ1 or TRGJ2. Because TCRdb records no J gene, it was assigned here through a match of the DNA to germline. J was trimmed by 3 bases and V by 4 bases; bases with no gene match: 12. Germline loops: CDR1 VENAVY, CDR2 YDSYNSRV. CDR3 size: 15 residues. The CDR3 bases are TGTGCCACCTGGGAGGACCTGGCGCCTTATTATAAGAAACTCTTT. It codes for CATWEDLAPYYKKLF.

This clone is large (0.1 to 1%) in the sample. The J gene is TRGJ1 or TRGJ2, the V gene TRGV2. TCRdb carries no J gene annotation; the J gene was assigned here by matching the DNA with germline. Germline values: CDR1 EGSNGY, CDR2 YDSYNSKV. After removal of 0 bases from V and 7 bases from J, the junction contained 6 bases not matched to a gene. There are 13 residues in the CDR3. In DNA form, the CDR3 reads TGTGCCACCTGGGACGGGTCGATATATAAGAAACTCTTT. Residues: CATWDGSIYKKLF.

This clone was seen ten or more times. V is TRGV9 and J is TRGJP. No J gene is reported in TCRdb; it was inferred here by comparing the DNA with germline. CDR1 is GITISATS, CDR2 ISYDGTV, per germline (reference sequence). The CDR3 is 19 amino acids. The trim removed 2 bases at V and 7 bases at J, leaving 14 bases unmatched. CDR3 coding DNA: TGTGCCTTGTGGGAGGCCATCAGTTCAGGGGAGTTGGGCAAAAAAATCAAGGTATTT. Protein sequence: CALWEAISSGELGKKIKVF.

By share of the sample, this clone is large (0.1 to 1%). The V and J genes are TRGV10 and TRGJ1 or TRGJ2. Because TCRdb records no J gene, it was assigned here through a match of the DNA to germline. TRGV10 is assigned to the ORF class and has an uncertain function. The CDR3 is 15 amino acids. V dropped 8 bases and J dropped 3; count of bases not matched to a gene: 14. The CDR3 region is CAAWERIPLYYKKLF. DNA of the CDR3: TGTGCTGCGTGGGAAAGGATCCCCCTTTATTATAAGAAACTCTTT.

This clone is labeled medium-sized. V usage is TRGV10 and J usage is TRGJ1 or TRGJ2. Here the J gene came from matching the DNA to germline, since TCRdb omits it. Being an ORF, TRGV10 has a function that is uncertain. V gave up 8 bases and J gave up 2 bases; unmatched junction bases: 4. The CDR3 length is 12 residues. The CDR3 coding sequence is TGTGCTGCGTGGGACCATTATTATAAGAAACTCTTT. Protein sequence: CAAWDHYYKKLF.

This clone qualifies as medium-sized (0.01 to 0.1%). The chain employs TRGV8 and TRGJP1. Assignment of the J gene here rests on matching the DNA to germline, because TCRdb gives none. Looked up from germline, CDR1 is VENAVY and CDR2 is YDSYNSRV. The CDR3 is 19 residues long. V shed 0 bases, J shed 1 base, and the junction held 14 bases outside the gene matches. CDR3 coding DNA: TGTGCCACCTGGGATAGGTGGGGGTATTTGTTTACCACTGGTTGGTTCAAGATATTT. Translation gives CATWDRWGYLFTTGWFKIF.

This clone qualifies as large. The CDR3 DNA is TGTGCCACCTGGGATTGGTATAAGAAACTCTTT. Amino acids: CATWDWYKKLF. The genes are TRGV4 and TRGJ1 or TRGJ2. Since TCRdb gives no J gene, matching the DNA to germline was used here to assign it. V lost 3 bases and J lost 7; bases outside the gene matches: 3. Looked up from germline, CDR1 is EGSTGY and CDR2 is YDSYTSSV. This CDR3 is built from 11 residues.

This clone ranks as medium-sized. The chain employs TRGV8 and TRGJ1 or TRGJ2. V lost 9 bases and J lost 12; bases outside the gene matches: 8. Germline lookup yields CDR1 VENAVY and CDR2 YDSYNSRV. The CDR3 covers 9 residues. CDR3 sequence reads: CATRRGKLF. The CDR3 region has the DNA TGTGCCACCCGGAGGGGGAAACTCTTT.

This clone is labeled medium-sized. The chain uses TRGV2 and TRGJ1 or TRGJ2. The J gene, missing from TCRdb, was assigned here through DNA to germline matching. The CDR3 spans 15 residues. Germline loops: CDR1 EGSNGY, CDR2 YDSYNSKV. V lost 0 bases and J lost 0; bases outside the gene matches: 5. CDR3 region: CATWDGHQNYYKKLF. The CDR3 DNA reads as TGTGCCACCTGGGACGGGCATCAGAATTATTATAAGAAACTCTTT.

This clone is judged medium-sized. The genes are TRGV11 and TRGJ1 or TRGJ2. Since TCRdb gives no J gene, matching the DNA to germline was used here to assign it. TRGV11 is known as an ORF, though its function is uncertain. V gave up 0 bases and J gave up 12 bases; unmatched junction bases: 17. The CDR3 totals 16 residues. The chain's CDR3 is CACWIRHRGSYGGKLF. The CDR3 DNA is TGTGCCTGCTGGATTAGGCACCGGGGGTCGTACGGGGGGAAACTCTTT.

This clone was seen at least ten times. The rearrangement joins TRGV9 to TRGJP. Matching the DNA to germline supplied the J gene, which TCRdb does not give. Per germline, CDR1 GITISATS and CDR2 ISYDGTV (reference sequence). CDR3 size: 17 residues. With V trimmed by 6 bases and J by 4 bases, 9 bases remained unmatched. This CDR3 is CALWNTPQELGKKIKVF. The DNA of the CDR3 is TGTGCCTTGTGGAACACTCCACAAGAGTTGGGCAAAAAAATCAAGGTATTT.